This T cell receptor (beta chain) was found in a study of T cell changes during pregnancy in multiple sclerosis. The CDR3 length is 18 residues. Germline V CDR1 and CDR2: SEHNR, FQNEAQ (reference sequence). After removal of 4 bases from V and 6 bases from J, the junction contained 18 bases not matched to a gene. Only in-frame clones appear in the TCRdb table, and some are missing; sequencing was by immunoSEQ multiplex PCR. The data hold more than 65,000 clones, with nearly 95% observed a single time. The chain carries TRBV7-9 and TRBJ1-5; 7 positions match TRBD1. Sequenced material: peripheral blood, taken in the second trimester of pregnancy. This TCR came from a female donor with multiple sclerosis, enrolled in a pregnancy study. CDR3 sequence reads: CASSSSLLDREGRQPQHF. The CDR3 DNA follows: TGTGCCAGCAGCTCTTCCCTCCTAGACAGGGAAGGCCGTCAGCCCCAGCATTTT.